The clone carrying this T cell receptor beta chain has a count of ten or more. This specimen belongs to a study of human T cells and chemical hapten exposure. The overall study: The sensitizing agent was 2% DPC, placed on approximately 2 cm by approximately 2 cm of upper inner arm skin. While the approximately 24-week study was under way, patients received diphenylcyclopropenone on the scalp every week.

V lost 4 bases, J lost 0 bases, and 10 bases lay in between. Germline V gene data show CDR1 as SNHLY and CDR2 as FYNNEI. The CDR3 is made up of 15 amino acids. The time point: patch test 1, 2 weeks after DPC sensitization. Treatment defined: therapeutic diphenylcyclopropenone sensitization with weekly scalp DPC. Separate cDNA molecules received unique molecular identifiers, which the library attached to them. TCRdb processed the RACE reads anew with MiXCR; each CDR3 protein has one entry. The table has 300,000 to 450,000 distinct CDR3 sequences, approximately 5.1% seen once. The specimen was whole blood, collected in connection with sensitization to the hapten diphenylcyclopropenone (DPC). The chain combines TRBV2 with TRBJ2-1; no firm D call. The clonotype originates from a woman aged 50 to 65 with alopecia areata. Some clones in this sample may be carry-over from other donors' samples. This chain's CDR3 is CASSAGQTSYNEQFF. The CDR3, as DNA: TGTGCCAGCAGTGCGGGCCAGACCTCCTACAATGAGCAGTTCTTC.